Listed below are T cell receptor beta chains from one sample, sequenced in a study of cytomegalovirus exposure and HLA in healthy donors. Profiled with immunoSEQ multiplex PCR; TCRdb holds only in-frame clones, not every one. The sample contains about 190,000 clones, over 60% of which appear only once. Source material: PBMCs. These receptors were collected from a woman aged 40-49 years in good health and CMV-seronegative. CDR3s leave out the opening cysteine and the closing phenylalanine or tryptophan. Each record gives: V gene, CDR3 protein.

V gene: TRBV5-8
CDR3 protein: ASSLAGTSGTYEQY

V gene: TRBV19
CDR3 protein: ASSILANGGNEQF

V gene: TRBV15
CDR3 protein: ATSREQGGLAGVRY

V gene: TRBV6-1
CDR3 protein: ASSDTEGSAGTEAF

V gene: TRBV15
CDR3 protein: ATSSPGQNDEQF

V gene: TRBV5-1
CDR3 protein: ASSLKTDQPQH

V gene: TRBV5-8
CDR3 protein: ASSLARTSGSRAEQF

V gene: TRBV29-1
CDR3 protein: SVEMGTGASNTGELF

V gene: TRBV11-3
CDR3 protein: ASSPTVRAGELF

V gene: TRBV7-9
CDR3 protein: SSTYPGGGDGYT